Listed below are T cell receptor beta chains from one sample, sequenced in a study of blood T cell repertoires in COVID-19. Generated by immunoSEQ multiplex PCR, the TCRdb table keeps only in-frame clones and is missing some. The repertoire holds some 300,000 clones, with approximately 86% as singletons. The sequencing sample was made of peripheral blood. The receptors originated from a man in his 70s with acute or convalescent COVID-19. CDR3s include the opening cysteine and the closing phenylalanine or tryptophan. D genes are given only for firm matches. The size entry is marked missing in some rows and otherwise reads once, few, many or a size class.

clone_size j_call d_call v_call cdr3_aa cdr3_nt
NA TRBJ2-7 TRBD2 TRBV5-1 CASSSSGGAYEQYF TGCGCCAGCAGCTCTAGCGGGGGGGCATACGAGCAGTACTTC
once TRBJ1-6 NA TRBV19 CASSFASGGRSPLHF TGTGCCAGCTCATTTGCTTCGGGGGGGAGGTCACCCCTCCACTTT
few TRBJ2-2 NA TRBV14 CASSRLGGTGELFF TGTGCCAGCAGCCGTCTGGGGGGCACCGGGGAGCTGTTTTTT
NA TRBJ2-5 TRBD1 TRBV24-1 CATSATGLETQYF TGTGCCACCAGTGCGACAGGGCTGGAGACCCAGTACTTC
NA TRBJ1-3 NA TRBV5-1 CASSLESRAGNTIYF TGCGCCAGCAGCCTCGAGAGCAGGGCCGGAAACACCATATATTTT
NA TRBJ2-7 TRBD1 TRBV7-8 CASSKQTGGYHEQYF TGTGCCAGCAGCAAACAGACAGGGGGCTACCACGAGCAGTACTTC
NA TRBJ2-7 NA TRBV5-1 CASSWGAGDREQYF TGCGCCAGCAGCTGGGGGGCGGGAGACCGAGAGCAGTACTTC
NA TRBJ2-5 TRBD2 TRBV4-2 CASSPSGGAEGVQETQYF TGTGCCAGCAGCCCTAGCGGGGGGGCCGAGGGCGTCCAAGAGACCCAGTACTTC
NA TRBJ1-2 TRBD1 TRBV28 CASNRDRSYYGYTF TGTGCCAGCAATAGGGACAGATCTTACTATGGCTACACCTTC
once TRBJ1-6 NA TRBV7-9 CASSSGQGYSPLHF TGTGCCAGCAGCTCAGGACAAGGGTATTCACCCCTCCACTTT
NA TRBJ1-1 NA TRBV15 CATCRTQNTEAFF TGTGCCACTTGTAGGACACAGAACACTGAAGCTTTCTTT
NA TRBJ2-5 NA TRBV5-1 CASSLVQGTLETQYF TGCGCCAGCAGCTTAGTACAGGGCACCTTGGAGACCCAGTACTTC
NA TRBJ2-2 NA TRBV5-8 CASSFAGPGELFF TGTGCCAGCAGCTTCGCAGGCCCCGGGGAGCTGTTTTTT
NA TRBJ2-1 TRBD2 TRBV7-9 CASSRGTSYNEQFF TGTGCCAGCAGCCGGGGGACTAGCTACAATGAGCAGTTCTTC
NA TRBJ2-2 NA TRBV2 CASSEARGNTGELFF TGTGCCAGCAGTGAGGCCAGGGGAAACACCGGGGAGCTGTTTTTT
NA TRBJ2-1 NA TRBV24-1 CATSDPTLSGSYNEQFF TGTGCCACCAGTGACCCCACCCTCTCGGGATCCTACAATGAGCAGTTCTTC
NA TRBJ2-7 NA TRBV7-2 CASSPWRDSPYEQYF TGTGCCAGCAGCCCTTGGAGGGACAGTCCCTACGAGCAGTACTTC
NA TRBJ1-2 TRBD1 TRBV9 CASSPGQGGYGYTF TGTGCCAGCAGCCCCGGACAGGGCGGCTATGGCTACACCTTC
NA TRBJ2-7 NA TRBV28 CASSFTGGGSSYEQYF TGTGCCAGCAGTTTCACGGGCGGAGGGAGCTCCTACGAGCAGTACTTC
few TRBJ1-5 NA TRBV28 CASRPPRRGNQPQHF TGTGCCAGCAGACCCCCCCGCCGCGGCAATCAGCCCCAGCATTTT
few TRBJ2-3 TRBD2 TRBV10-3 CAISRLAGVGDTQYF TGTGCCATCAGTAGACTAGCGGGAGTCGGAGATACGCAGTATTTT
once TRBJ2-7 NA TRBV7-2 CASSAMDFHEQYF TGTGCCAGCAGTGCTATGGACTTCCACGAGCAGTACTTC
NA TRBJ2-1 NA TRBV20-1 CSAGAYNEQFF TGCAGTGCGGGCGCATACAATGAGCAGTTCTTC
NA TRBJ2-4 NA TRBV6-2/TRBV6-3 CASSYFAGGGAGIQYF TGTGCCAGCAGTTACTTCGCGGGTGGGGGGGCCGGCATTCAGTACTTC
once TRBJ2-2 NA TRBV7-2 CASSGGRPHTGELFF TGTGCCAGCAGCGGAGGACGGCCCCACACCGGGGAGCTGTTTTTT
once TRBJ1-2 NA TRBV30 CAWSATGNYGYTF TGTGCCTGGAGTGCGACAGGAAACTATGGCTACACCTTC
NA TRBJ1-5 TRBD1 TRBV18 CASSPPGQGGQPQHF TGTGCCAGCTCACCTCCGGGACAGGGTGGACAGCCCCAGCATTTT
NA TRBJ1-4 TRBD1 TRBV9 CASSGPGQGLMANEKLFF TGTGCCAGCAGCGGACCGGGACAGGGCTTAATGGCAAATGAAAAACTGTTTTTT
NA TRBJ2-7 NA TRBV3-1/TRBV3-2 CASSQYRGGSSSYEQYF TGTGCCAGCAGCCAGTACAGGGGGGGATCTAGCTCCTACGAGCAGTACTTC
NA TRBJ1-2 NA TRBV3-1/TRBV3-2 CASSQASGGDGYTF TGTGCCAGCAGCCAAGCCTCAGGTGGTGATGGCTACACCTTC
NA TRBJ1-5 NA TRBV30 CAWSVGSGSNQPQHF TGTGCCTGGAGTGTGGGTTCGGGTAGCAATCAGCCCCAGCATTTT
NA TRBJ1-1 TRBD1 TRBV6-5 CASRRTGANTEAFF TGTGCCAGCAGAAGAACAGGGGCCAACACTGAAGCTTTCTTT
NA TRBJ2-3 TRBD2 TRBV24-1 CATSGLAGNTDTQYF TGTGCCACCTCAGGACTAGCGGGAAATACAGATACGCAGTATTTT
NA TRBJ2-7 TRBD1 TRBV4-2 CASSQDGAGTAYEQYF TGTGCCAGCAGCCAAGATGGGGCAGGGACAGCCTACGAGCAGTACTTC
NA TRBJ1-3 NA TRBV4-2 CASSQGGAGNTIYF TGTGCCAGCAGCCAAGGTGGAGCTGGAAACACCATATATTTT
NA TRBJ2-3 NA TRBV4-1 CASSQDESSTDTQYF TGCGCCAGCAGCCAAGATGAGTCTAGCACAGATACGCAGTATTTT
NA TRBJ2-1 NA TRBV7-9 CASSLSSSGHNNEQFF TGTGCCAGCAGCTTATCGAGTAGCGGCCACAACAATGAGCAGTTCTTC
NA TRBJ2-3 NA TRBV5-1 CATNSAGGQSTDTQYF TGCGCCACTAACTCAGCCGGGGGGCAGAGCACAGATACGCAGTATTTT
once TRBJ1-5 NA TRBV24-1 CATSRPGSNQPQHF TGTGCCACCAGTCGCCCGGGAAGCAATCAGCCCCAGCATTTT
once TRBJ1-5 NA TRBV7-6 CASSLGSGGNQPQHF TGTGCCAGCAGCTTAGGATCTGGGGGGAATCAGCCCCAGCATTTT
NA TRBJ2-3 TRBD1 TRBV5-8 CASSSGQGLADTQYF TGTGCCAGCAGCTCCGGACAGGGTTTGGCAGATACGCAGTATTTT
NA TRBJ2-1 TRBD2 TRBV7-9 CASSSAALAGGRNEQFF TGTGCCAGCAGCTCCGCCGCTCTAGCGGGAGGGCGGAATGAGCAGTTCTTC
NA TRBJ2-3 TRBD2 TRBV30 CAWSAGLAGADTQYF TGTGCCTGGAGTGCCGGACTAGCGGGGGCAGATACGCAGTATTTT
NA TRBJ1-6 TRBD1 TRBV27 CASGAGDRGLGSPLHF TGTGCCAGCGGAGCCGGGGACAGGGGATTGGGTTCACCCCTCCACTTT
few TRBJ1-6 NA TRBV18 CASSPQHSYNSPLHF TGTGCCAGCTCACCACAGCACTCCTATAATTCACCCCTCCACTTT
NA TRBJ1-4 TRBD1 TRBV6-5 CASSLRQGVEKLFF TGTGCCAGCAGCCTTCGACAGGGGGTGGAAAAACTGTTTTTT